A single T cell receptor (beta chain) is shown here with its context. The data stem from a study of blood T cell repertoires in COVID-19. Looking at the study overall: T cells, B-cell-depleted T cells, or PBMCs supplied cDNA or gDNA.

As handled by the study authors: From reference gene primer amplification, estimates of nucleated cell counts were derived. Assay: immunoSEQ multiplex PCR; the TCRdb copy retains only in-frame clones and omits some. D and trimming were read from the DNA, whereas the V and J calls and clone size are those reported in that table. The data contain a few hundred thousand clones, 89% of them seen just once; the ten biggest clones take up about 2.9%. Trimming shortened V by 7 bases and J by 0 bases, and 11 bases separated the two germline ends. CDR1 and CDR2 from the germline V gene are SNHLY and FYNNEI. The CDR3 extends over 14 amino acids.

J is TRBJ2-3 and V is TRBV2; a possible D gene is TRBD2 (5 bases). The sequenced material came from peripheral blood. The receptor's source is a woman in her twenties or thirties with COVID-19, enrolled during active disease. The CDR3 DNA reads as TGTGCCAGCATGGCGGGCGAAAGCACAGATACGCAGTATTTT. Its translation is CASMAGESTDTQYF.